This entry lists 20 T cell receptor beta chains sequenced from one sample in a study of T cell clones after liver transplantation. Data came from immunoSEQ multiplex PCR; TCRdb stores just in-frame clones and leaves some out. The sample lists roughly 74,000 clones; about four fifths were seen once. The sequencing here drew on CD4+ T cells from blood, taken before liver transplant. The receptor set was obtained from a human donor who received a liver transplant.

The chain employs TRBV4-3 and TRBJ2-7; 7 positions agree with TRBD2. Germline assignment: CDR1 LGHNA and CDR2 YSLEER. The CDR3 consists of 14 residues. Trimming took 4 bases from V and 6 from J; bases not matched to a gene: 9. The DNA for the CDR3 is TGCGCCAGCAGCCGGGGTAGCGGGCGGAGCGAGCAGTACTTC. This gives the protein CASSRGSGRSEQYF.

This clone is medium-sized within its sample. This chain uses TRBV7-9 with TRBJ1-1; no firm D call. CDR3 length equals 12 residues. V shed 2 bases and J shed 5 bases, with 6 bases lying between them. Germline V CDR1 and CDR2: SEHNR, FQNEAQ (reference sequence). CDR3 loop: CASSLRTTEAFF. Written as DNA, the CDR3 is TGTGCCAGCAGCTTAAGGACTACTGAAGCTTTCTTT.

This chain links TRBV7-2 with TRBJ2-3; maybe TRBD2 (7 bases). The CDR3 is 18 amino acids. The V gene's germline CDR1 is SGHTA and CDR2 FQGNSA. V gave up 2 bases and J gave up 2 bases, with 20 bases separating them. CDR3 protein: CASSLYSTGLVPTDTQYF. The CDR3 bases are TGTGCCAGCAGCTTATACTCGACAGGACTAGTCCCCACAGATACGCAGTATTTT.

This chain connects TRBV11-2 to TRBJ1-1, with 7 positions matching TRBD1. Per germline, CDR1 SGHAT and CDR2 FQNNGV. The length of the CDR3 is 15 residues. The V gene end was trimmed by 4 bases and the J gene end by 4 bases; junction bases not matched to a gene: 9. CDR3 bases: TGTGCCAGCAGCTCCCGAGGCAGGGGGGTCACTGAAGCTTTCTTT. Its protein product is CASSSRGRGVTEAFF.

This clone is a singleton in its sample. An end of the junction differs from the germline gene, which may be a read error. The chain employs TRBV6-5 and TRBJ1-2; a weak D match, TRBD1 (6 bases). This CDR3 spans 15 amino acids. Germline V gives CDR1 MNHEY, CDR2 SVGAGI. CDR3 in amino acids: CASRYFGQNNYGYTF. The CDR3 DNA is TGTGCCAGCAGGTACTTCGGACAGAATAACTATGGCTACACCTTC.

The rearrangement links TRBV29-1 to TRBJ2-3; no definite D call. Trimming left V 7 bases short and J 2 bases short, with 4 bases between. The CDR3 loop spans 10 amino acids. Germline lookup yields CDR1 SQVTM and CDR2 ANQGSEA. CDR3 coding DNA: TGCAGCGGGCTCACAGATACGCAGTATTTT. It translates to CSGLTDTQYF.

The J gene is TRBJ1-5, the V gene TRBV9; no reliable D call. The CDR3 is 13 residues long. With 4 bases removed from V and 5 bases from J, the gap between germline ends came to 10 bases. The germline V gene encodes CDR1 SGDLS and CDR2 YYNGEE. Here the CDR3 reads CASSRAPHQPQHF. The CDR3 DNA is TGTGCCAGCAGCCGGGCTCCGCATCAGCCCCAGCATTTT.

The genes are TRBV19 and TRBJ1-2; D is ambiguous. The CDR3 runs 15 residues. Trimming removed 5 bases from V and 4 bases from J, with 17 bases in between. The germline V gene has CDR1 LNHDA and CDR2 SQIVND (reference sequence). CDR3: CASSSRVLLFYGYTF. The CDR3 DNA reads as TGTGCCAGTAGTTCCCGGGTCTTACTCTTCTATGGCTACACCTTC.

The chain employs TRBV19 and TRBJ1-5; TRBD1 aligns across 7 bases. V was clipped by 6 bases and J by 2 bases; unmatched bases: 7. Looked up from germline, CDR1 is LNHDA and CDR2 is SQIVND (reference sequence). This CDR3 is built from 15 residues. The CDR3 DNA is TGTGCCAGTAGGGAACAGGGGCTTGGCAATCAGCCCCAGCATTTT. Amino acid sequence: CASREQGLGNQPQHF.

The chain carries TRBV29-1 and TRBJ2-3, with 12 bases aligning to TRBD1. The CDR3 contains 13 residues. Per the germline V gene, CDR1 is SQVTM and CDR2 is ANQGSEA. Trimming removed 6 bases from V and 6 bases from J; junction bases left unmatched: 4. This CDR3 is CSVGTGGDDTQYF. The CDR3 nucleotides read TGCAGCGTAGGGACAGGGGGCGACGATACGCAGTATTTT.

This rearrangement joins TRBV28 to TRBJ2-5; D may correspond to TRBD1 or TRBD2 (5 bases each). CDR1 is MDHEN and CDR2 is SYDVKM in the germline V gene. The CDR3 length is 16 residues. Trimming cost V 1 base and J 2 bases, with 14 bases left between them. As DNA, the CDR3 is TGTGCCAGCAGTTTATTCGGGATCGACAGTCAAGAGACCCAGTACTTC. It translates to CASSLFGIDSQETQYF.

The chain is built from TRBV18 and TRBJ2-2; 9 nucleotides align to TRBD1. Losses at the gene ends were 2 bases for V and 7 bases for J; bases not matched to a gene: 5. The CDR3 is made up of 15 amino acids. The germline CDR1 and CDR2 sequences are KGHSH and LQKENI. Here the CDR3 DNA reads TGTGCCAGCTCACCAGGACAGGGGCCCGGCGGGGAGCTGTTTTTT. Protein sequence: CASSPGQGPGGELFF.

The CDR3 region has the DNA TGTGCCAGTAGTATAGTTGGAGTTCTGGGACCCCAGCATTTT. It specifies CASSIVGVLGPQHF. This chain uses TRBV19 with TRBJ1-5; no reliable D call. There are 14 residues in the CDR3. Germline lookup yields CDR1 LNHDA and CDR2 SQIVND (reference sequence). V shed 1 base and J shed 10 bases, with 14 bases lying between them. Together with reference TRBV19 and TRBJ1-5, the CDR3 gives the full variable domain: DGGITQSPKYLFRKEGQNVTLSCEQNLNHDAMYWYRQDPGQGLRLIYYSQIVNDFQKGDIAEGYSVSREKKESFPLTVTSAQKNPTAFYLCASSIVGVLGPQHFGDGTRLSIL.

J is TRBJ1-3 and V is TRBV4-2, with D uncertain. The ends were cut back, 0 bases at V and 4 bases at J, with 13 bases in the middle. This CDR3 is built from 16 residues. Germline V CDR1 and CDR2: LGHNA, YNFKEQ. CDR3 DNA sequence: TGTGCCAGCAGCCAAGAATGGACGAGGACGGGAAACACCATATATTTT. This sequence encodes CASSQEWTRTGNTIYF.

V usage is TRBV28 and J usage is TRBJ2-5; 9 bases map to TRBD2. V dropped 4 bases and J dropped 5; count of bases not matched to a gene: 5. This CDR3 is 14 amino acids long. From germline, CDR1 is MDHEN and CDR2 SYDVKM. This chain's CDR3 is CASSWTSEGETQYF. CDR3 DNA: TGTGCCAGCAGTTGGACTAGCGAGGGGGAGACCCAGTACTTC.

This clone was observed a few times. The chain uses TRBV2 and TRBJ1-1; D ambiguous. Trimming shortened V by 4 bases and J by 4 bases, and 10 bases separated the two germline ends. The CDR3 loop spans 13 amino acids. Germline V gene sequence: CDR1 SNHLY, CDR2 FYNNEI. CDR3 protein: CASSGARATEAFF. The CDR3 region has the DNA TGTGCCAGCAGTGGTGCGAGGGCCACTGAAGCTTTCTTT.

The sample holds one count of this clone. The chain joins TRBV5-1 to TRBJ2-1; 16 positions agree with TRBD2. Per germline, CDR1 SGHRS and CDR2 YFSETQ. The CDR3 totals 18 residues. The ends lost 4 bases at V and 7 bases at J; junction bases unmatched: 11. The CDR3 here is CASSPPGTSGRGSNEQFF. CDR3 DNA sequence: TGCGCCAGCAGCCCCCCGGGGACTAGCGGGAGGGGGTCAAATGAGCAGTTCTTC. Together with reference TRBV5-1 and TRBJ2-1, the CDR3 gives the full variable domain: KAGVTQTPRYLIKTRGQQVTLSCSPISGHRSVSWYQQTPGQGLQFLFEYFSETQRNKGNFPGRFSGRQFSNSRSEMNVSTLELGDSALYLCASSPPGTSGRGSNEQFFGPGTRLTVL.

The rearrangement links TRBV6-1 to TRBJ1-4; no definite D call. This CDR3 spans 13 amino acids. Trimming left V 0 bases short and J 8 bases short, with 7 bases between. Germline CDR1 MNHNS, CDR2 SASEGT. This chain's CDR3 is CASSEAREEKLFF. DNA for the CDR3: TGTGCCAGCAGTGAAGCGCGGGAGGAAAAACTGTTTTTT.

The rearrangement uses TRBV6-6 and TRBJ1-1; 10 bases fit TRBD1. With V trimmed by 5 bases and J by 0 bases, 6 bases remained unmatched. The CDR3 consists of 16 residues. Germline CDR1 reads MNHNY; CDR2 reads SVGAGI (reference sequence). CDR3 residues: CASSGTGALLNTEAFF. The CDR3 DNA reads TGTGCCAGCAGTGGGACAGGGGCCCTATTGAACACTGAAGCTTTCTTT.

This clone was detected a few times. The chain uses TRBV18 and TRBJ2-7; D ambiguous. This CDR3 is 11 amino acids long. In germline, CDR1 is KGHSH, CDR2 LQKENI. V was shortened by 2 bases and J by 5 bases, with 4 bases between the two germline ends. The CDR3 bases are TGTGCCAGCTCACCAATGAACGAGCAGTACTTC. This sequence encodes CASSPMNEQYF.